The source of this T cell receptor beta chain is a study of TIL therapy for anti-PD-1-resistant metastatic lung cancer. For the study at large: A few tumors were EGFR-mutant and two were ALK-rearranged. Findings of the study overall: TIL clonotype persistence in blood showed no apparent association with response.

The libraries were made with immunoSEQ v3. Assay: immunoSEQ multiplex PCR; the TCRdb copy retains only in-frame clones and omits some. Of 10,000 to 15,000 clones listed, roughly 80% are singletons. The time point: pre-treatment sample, taken before nivolumab and TIL therapy. A word on this clone: Its target is not known.

Trimming cost V 6 bases and J 4 bases; bases outside gene matches: 8. The CDR3 covers 15 residues. Germline lookup yields CDR1 LNHDA and CDR2 SQIVND (reference sequence). The chain joins TRBV19 to TRBJ2-7; 11 bases line up with TRBD2. Sample: blood, taken at baseline. The TCR originated in a person aged 30 to 80 with non-small cell lung cancer. The CDR3: CASRGGSSGRYEQYF. The DNA for the CDR3 is TGTGCCAGTAGGGGGGGTTCTAGCGGGAGGTACGAGCAGTACTTC.